The 14 T cell receptor beta chains presented below share a single source sample, sequenced in a study of T cells in Graves' hyperthyroidism and ophthalmopathy. From RNA transcripts, TCR beta CDR3 regions were amplified. A set of HTBI primers served as the primers for a first-round RT-PCR of the TCR CDR3. Using its own MiXCR run on the multiplex PCR reads, TCRdb lists one record per CDR3 protein. The sample comprises about 550,000 distinct CDR3 sequences, 20% to 25% of which are singletons, and 26% rests with the top ten. The sequencing input was blood. The receptors here all came from a man between 18 and 29 years old with Graves' hyperthyroidism.

The gene calls are TRBV4-2 and TRBJ2-7; D is uncertain. The CDR3 extends over 15 amino acids. Germline V gives CDR1 LGHNA, CDR2 YNFKEQ. Between the trimmed V and J ends, which lost 0 bases and 5 bases, there was a span of 14 bases. The CDR3 reads CASSQDWQPWDEQYF. In DNA, the CDR3 is TGTGCCAGCAGCCAAGATTGGCAGCCCTGGGACGAGCAGTACTTC.

This clonotype showed up many times. The genes are TRBV5-5 and TRBJ1-2; perhaps TRBD1 as D (6 bases). The CDR3 spans 14 residues. Germline-derived CDR1 and CDR2 are SGHKS and YYEKEE (reference sequence). Between the trimmed V and J ends, which lost 0 bases and 4 bases, there was a span of 10 bases. As DNA, the CDR3 is TGTGCCAGCAGCTTGGAGGACAGATCCTATGGCTACACCTTC. Translated, it gives CASSLEDRSYGYTF.

Many counts were recorded for this clonotype. V is TRBV29-1 and J is TRBJ2-5, with D tentatively TRBD2 (7 bases). V was trimmed by 6 bases and J by 4 bases, leaving 21 bases between them. Germline-derived CDR1 and CDR2 are SQVTM and ANQGSEA. There are 15 residues in the CDR3. This CDR3 is CSVRVRGAPRETQYF. CDR3 DNA sequence: TGCAGCGTCCGCGTACGGGGGGCGCCCCGAGAGACCCAGTACTTC.

The chain couples TRBV6-2 or TRBV6-3 to TRBJ2-7; no clear D. From germline, CDR1 is MNHEY and CDR2 SVGEGT. Trimming left V 3 bases short and J 1 base short, with 16 bases between. This CDR3 comprises 16 residues. The CDR3 DNA is TGTGCCAGCAGTTATAGTCCCGCGTATCCGTCCTACGAGCAGTACTTC. Protein product: CASSYSPAYPSYEQYF.

On this clonotype: This may come from a read error, since a much larger clone is one base off. The genes are TRBV12-3 or TRBV12-4 and TRBJ1-5, with D perhaps TRBD1 (6 bases). The CDR3 spans 14 residues. The CDR3 DNA sequence: TGTGTCAGCAACCCCGGGACACCCAATCAGCCCCAGCATTTT. Translated: CVSNPGTPNQPQHF.

This clonotype was picked up many times. V is TRBV28 and J is TRBJ1-5, with D hard to call. The CDR3 has 13 amino acids. From germline, CDR1 is MDHEN and CDR2 SYDVKM. V dropped 6 bases and J dropped 9 bases, with 15 bases sitting between them. The CDR3 bases are TGTGCCAGCAGGTCCGGATGGAAGGGGCCCCAGCATTTT. This translates into CASRSGWKGPQHF.

This clonotype was counted ten times or more. V and J are TRBV6-1 and TRBJ1-5; D uncertain. The CDR3 loop spans 16 amino acids. CDR1 is MNHNS, CDR2 SASEGT, per germline. V was clipped by 4 bases and J by 0 bases, with 13 bases between them. The CDR3 here is CASSAHGLSSNQPQHF. CDR3 DNA: TGTGCCAGCAGTGCACACGGACTGAGTAGCAATCAGCCCCAGCATTTT.

V is TRBV6-1 and J is TRBJ1-2; TRBD1 is a possible D gene (5 bases). V was trimmed by 0 bases and J by 8 bases, leaving 10 bases between them. The CDR3 is 13 amino acids. Per germline, CDR1 MNHNS and CDR2 SASEGT. The CDR3 sequence is CASSEARDRGYTF. The CDR3 DNA reads as TGTGCCAGCAGTGAAGCGAGGGACCGGGGCTACACCTTC.

This clonotype was counted only a few times. One end of the junction varies from germline; a read error may be responsible. The chain is built from TRBV4-1 and TRBJ1-1; D not certain. Looked up from germline, CDR1 is MGHRA and CDR2 is YSYEKL. This CDR3 region has 13 residues. CDR3 residues: CASAGPLNSEAFF. CDR3 nucleotide sequence: TGCGCCAGCGCTGGACCCTTGAACTCTGAAGCTTTCTTT.

Turning to this clonotype: A much larger clone differs from this one at a single base, so this may be a read error. Since the CDR3 does not end with the conserved phenylalanine or tryptophan, this likely comes from a read error. The V gene is TRBV7-9, the J gene TRBJ2-7; 9 bases are a match to TRBD1. CDR1 is SEHNR and CDR2 is FQNEAQ in the germline V gene (reference sequence). After removal of 3 bases from V and 6 bases from J, the junction contained 9 bases not matched to a gene. The CDR3 has 15 amino acids. CDR3 amino acids: CASSFLTGGLSEQYY. CDR3 sequence (DNA): TGTGCCAGCAGCTTCCTGACAGGGGGGCTTTCCGAGCAGTACTAC.

The rearrangement joins TRBV6-1 to TRBJ1-5; 7 nucleotides line up with TRBD1. V dropped 1 base and J dropped 5; count of bases not matched to a gene: 2. Germline CDR1 reads MNHNS; CDR2 reads SASEGT. There are 14 residues in the CDR3. CDR3 sequence: CASSEGTGDQPQHF. The CDR3 DNA reads as TGTGCCAGCAGTGAAGGGACAGGAGATCAGCCCCAGCATTTT.

The chain uses TRBV6-1 and TRBJ2-7; D uncertain. The CDR3 loop spans 13 amino acids. The V gene's germline CDR1 is MNHNS and CDR2 SASEGT. V dropped 2 bases and J dropped 3 bases, with 8 bases sitting between them. The CDR3 coding sequence is TGTGCCAGCAGTGAATCGTGGGACTACGAGCAGTACTTC. Protein sequence: CASSESWDYEQYF.

CDR3 protein: CASSLSRDRNEQYF. The DNA of the CDR3 is TGTGCCAGCAGCTTATCAAGGGATCGGAACGAGCAGTACTTC. The chain employs TRBV7-9 and TRBJ2-7; D call uncertain. Germline loops: CDR1 SEHNR, CDR2 FQNEAQ (reference sequence). The CDR3 is made up of 14 amino acids. V shed 2 bases and J shed 5 bases, with 13 bases lying between them.

This clonotype was counted many times. One junction end disagrees with the germline gene, perhaps due to a read error. This chain joins TRBV12-3 or TRBV12-4 and TRBJ2-7; 10 nucleotides line up with TRBD2. This CDR3 has 13 residues. The CDR3 sequence: CASSLAGVYEQYF. CDR3 bases: TGTGCCAGCAGTCTAGCGGGGGTATACGAGCAGTACTTC.